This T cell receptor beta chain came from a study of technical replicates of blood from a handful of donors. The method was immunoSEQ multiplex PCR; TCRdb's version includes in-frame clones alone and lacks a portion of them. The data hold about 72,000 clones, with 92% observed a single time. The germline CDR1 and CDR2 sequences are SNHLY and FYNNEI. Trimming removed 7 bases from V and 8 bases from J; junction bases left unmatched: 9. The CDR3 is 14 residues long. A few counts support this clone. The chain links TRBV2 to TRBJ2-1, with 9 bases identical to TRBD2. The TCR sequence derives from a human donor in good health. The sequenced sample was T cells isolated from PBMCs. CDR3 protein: CASMGREGGDEQFF. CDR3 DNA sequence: TGTGCCAGCATGGGGCGGGAGGGGGGCGATGAGCAGTTCTTC.